This entry describes one T cell receptor (beta chain). As yet, its antigen is unknown. Libraries were prepared by immunoSEQ multiplex PCR; TCRdb keeps only in-frame clonotypes and omits some of them. The sample records approximately 50,000 clones, 84% being singletons. The entry originates in a study of graft-versus-host responses after intestinal transplantation. The wider study: In this cohort, recipients had multivisceral, liver-intestinal, or isolated intestinal transplants.

From germline, CDR1 is SGHRS and CDR2 YFSETQ. J lost 5 bases, V lost 4 bases, and 8 bases had no gene match. The CDR3 has 14 residues. Notes on the study in general: There were GvH clones found in recipient marrow, and some of them appeared first in ileum or blood.

The V and J genes are TRBV5-1 and TRBJ2-5; 7 bases match TRBD1. This TCR was sampled from a human donor who was the organ donor for an intestinal transplant. The specimen was unstimulated CD4+ T cells sorted from spleen or lymph node cells, collected before transplant. CDR3 bases: TGCGCCAGCAGCATAGACAGGGTTGGGGAGACCCAGTACTTC. It specifies CASSIDRVGETQYF.